This T cell receptor (beta chain) was identified in a study of shared clonotypes between healthy human individuals. As handled by the study authors: ImmunoSEQ output lacked quality scores and full-length reads, limiting matched filtering. Repertoires were generated with immunoSEQ multiplex PCR, while TCRdb's copy carries only in-frame clones and drops some. From that table come the V and J calls and clone size; the DNA was used to work out D and trimming. This table has about a million clones, around three quarters appearing once. This clone was recorded at least ten times. Its antigen is currently unknown. Findings and limits, study-wide: Represented diversity (both genetic and exposure-history) was limited by the small number of donors. Measured sharing among donors was expected to vary with sequencing depth.

Germline V gene data show CDR1 as MDHEN and CDR2 as SYDVKM. This CDR3 is 15 amino acids long. Trimming took off 5 bases at V and 9 bases at J, with 20 bases between the two ends. Healthy HIV-negative adults with no recent acute infections or vaccinations were recruited as donors. The rearrangement links TRBV28 to TRBJ2-4; D perhaps matches TRBD1 (6 bases). Sequenced: memory CD4+ T cells from PBMCs. Noted subset: CD45RA-negative fraction. The origin of this receptor is a young man in good health. Some clones in this sample may be carry-over from other donors' samples. CDR3 DNA sequence: TGTGCCAGCAGTCAAAATTACAGAGAACAGGGCATTCAGTACTTC. This encodes CASSQNYREQGIQYF.